Sequencing of this T cell receptor beta chain was carried out in a study of identical twins. Study observations and caveats: A cross-sectional statistical analysis, not follow-up of the same donors, supported the conclusions. Out-of-frame alpha sequences common to twins exhibited a surplus of low generation probability.

The CDR3 consists of 14 residues. Trimming left V 5 bases short and J 6 bases short, with 15 bases between. Notes on this clonotype: What it binds is not known.

With template switching, a universal primer site was added, and the cDNA carried unique molecular identifiers. MiXCR, run by TCRdb on the 5' RACE reads, gives a single entry per CDR3 protein. Here the sample spans a few hundred thousand distinct CDR3 sequences, roughly 8.7% being singletons. These same data were also listed under a study on yellow fever vaccine responses in identical twins. From that second work: Among the twins, the vaccine T cell response reportedly seemed partly convergent and partly personalized.

Source material: CD8+ T cells sorted from blood. The sequence was obtained from a woman aged 18-29 years in good health. V gene TRBV12-3 or TRBV12-4 combines with J gene TRBJ2-3; D may be TRBD1 or TRBD2 (5 bases each). The CDR3 sequence: CASSLQGPGDTQYF. The CDR3 coding sequence is TGTGCCAGCAGTCTGCAGGGACCTGGGGATACGCAGTATTTT.